This T cell receptor (beta chain) was recorded in a study of blood T cell repertoires in COVID-19 (dated by TCRdb to 2019 to 2021). Looking at the study overall: The collaborator samples originated in the United States, Italy and Spain and spanned the acute and convalescent phases of COVID-19. The material from the prospective study consisted of cDNA or gDNA derived from T cells, B-cell-depleted T cells, or PBMCs. Deeply sampled blood TCRbeta repertoires from subjects exposed to, actively infected with, or recovered from COVID-19 were included in the dataset. A freely available public database, intended as a resource for researchers studying the immune response to SARS-CoV-2, is where the repertoires were released. Samples came from the ongoing ImmuneRACE study (first 160 participants) plus 1,254 subjects from 6 global collaborators. The sample metadata nearly always contained a de-identified subject ID, COVID-19 status, age in years and sex. Where HLA class I and class II types were available, the types were taken from metadata supplied by the sample provider, not from assay-based typing.

Per the germline V gene, MGHRA is the CDR1 and YSYEKL is the CDR2. From its cysteine to its phenylalanine, the CDR3 spans 18 amino acids. The kept DNA is CDR3 alone, 54 bases in frame from the first base. V has 0 bases trimmed and J has 6 bases trimmed; junction bases matching no gene number 12. Participants in the prospective study were enrolled through a virtual design, were aged about 18 to 89 years, and lived in approximately 24 United States geographic areas. In the prospective study, cohorts were assigned on the basis of participant-reported clinical history obtained from a screening survey and a study questionnaire. Mobile phlebotomists in the prospective study collected whole blood, serum and a nasopharyngeal or oropharyngeal swab from every participant. Over a roughly 2-month period, participants in the prospective study had the option of providing additional blood draws and questionnaires. Prospective study blood samples were shipped either frozen or at room temperature before DNA extraction.

As to this clone: Its antigen target is currently unknown. The input lacks base qualities; no much larger clone sits a single base away.

Study-level results and caveats: The amount of clinical and demographic metadata varied by source and participant and was provided uncurated.

TCRbeta CDR3 regions were amplified from genomic DNA using the immunoSEQ Assay, a bias-controlled multiplex PCR. In the paper's pipeline: The number of nucleated cells in each sample was estimated by amplification of reference gene primers within the assay. Sequence reads were collapsed and filtered to measure the absolute abundance of every unique TCRbeta CDR3 rearrangement. For each sample, productive Simpson clonality was calculated by taking the square root of Simpson's diversity index across productive rearrangements. TCRdb stores this immuneACCESS table with in-frame sequences only. Part of the clones is absent; in the studies checked, under half of the shortfall reflects unresolved V genes, and no reason is known for the rest. Clonal size and the V and J genes are those of that table, whereas D and trimming came from the DNA. Across this sample there are 150,000 to 200,000 clones, with roughly 89% seen only once. Under 2.5% of the sample belongs to the ten largest clones.

The rearrangement joined TRBV4-1 to TRBJ2-3; the central 10 bases match TRBD2. The specimen sequenced was PBMCs or T cells enriched from blood (not recorded which). The source is a woman in her forties with acute COVID-19. Read as DNA, the sequence is TGCGCCAGCAGCCAAGACCCCCCCCTAGCGGGGGCCGTGGATACGCAGTATTTT. This encodes CASSQDPPLAGAVDTQYF.